At least ten counts were recorded for the clone carrying this TCR beta chain. Its antigen is currently unknown. This specimen comes from a study of T cells in Graves' hyperthyroidism and ophthalmopathy. Findings of the study overall: Most thyroid clonotypes with frequency above 0.001 were detected in blood.

Pregnant or lactating patients were excluded, as were those with uncontrolled infection or other autoimmune disease. What was amplified from RNA transcripts were TCR beta CDR3 regions. Initially, a first-round RT-PCR of the TCR CDR3 employed the HTBI primer set. TCRdb re-analysed the multiplex PCR reads in MiXCR, keeping a single row per CDR3 protein. The sample shows roughly 560,000 distinct CDR3 sequences, over 12% of them seen only once. The sequenced material came from blood. This TCR was recovered from a middle-aged woman with Graves' ophthalmopathy.

The CDR3 DNA reads TGTGCCAGCAGCCGAGAAAGCTCTGGGGCCAACGTCCTGACTTTC. Translated: CASSRESSGANVLTF. V and J are TRBV7-2 and TRBJ2-6; D is ambiguous. The CDR3 has 15 residues. Germline V CDR1 and CDR2: SGHTA, FQGNSA. Trimming cost V 5 bases and J 0 bases, with 8 bases left between them.